Below, 2 T cell receptor beta chains from the same sample are listed, as sequenced in a study of a mutant IDH1 vaccine in newly diagnosed glioma. Their antigens are not known. Produced via immunoSEQ multiplex PCR; TCRdb's table is partial and in-frame only. Altogether fewer than 45,000 clones are present, roughly 84% being singletons, with the ten largest covering 2.2%. Time point in this sample: week 11, during vaccination. A 20-mer mutant IDH1 peptide at 300 ug was injected subcutaneously with topical imiquimod. Source: PBMCs, taken from a glioma patient whose treatment included an IDH1 peptide vaccine. The source of these receptors is a man aged 35 to 55 with glioma.

The chain employs TRBV7-9 and TRBJ2-3, with D possibly being TRBD2 (5 bases). V lost 5 bases, J lost 6 bases, and 18 bases lay in between. The CDR3 extends over 15 amino acids. Germline CDR1 is SEHNR and CDR2 is FQNEAQ (reference sequence). The DNA of the CDR3 is TGTGCCAGCAGCCAAAGGCGGGCCAGCGGTGATACGCAGTATTTT. Protein: CASSQRRASGDTQYF.

This clone appeared once. The gene calls are TRBV28 and TRBJ1-2, with D possibly matching TRBD1 (6 bases). Germline V gene sequence: CDR1 MDHEN, CDR2 SYDVKM. This CDR3 has 17 residues. V lost 1 base and J 6 bases, leaving 21 bases between the germline ends. CDR3 in amino acids: CASSLSAGARIGNGYTF. In DNA, the CDR3 is TGTGCCAGCAGTTTATCGGCAGGGGCGCGGATCGGGAATGGCTACACCTTC.